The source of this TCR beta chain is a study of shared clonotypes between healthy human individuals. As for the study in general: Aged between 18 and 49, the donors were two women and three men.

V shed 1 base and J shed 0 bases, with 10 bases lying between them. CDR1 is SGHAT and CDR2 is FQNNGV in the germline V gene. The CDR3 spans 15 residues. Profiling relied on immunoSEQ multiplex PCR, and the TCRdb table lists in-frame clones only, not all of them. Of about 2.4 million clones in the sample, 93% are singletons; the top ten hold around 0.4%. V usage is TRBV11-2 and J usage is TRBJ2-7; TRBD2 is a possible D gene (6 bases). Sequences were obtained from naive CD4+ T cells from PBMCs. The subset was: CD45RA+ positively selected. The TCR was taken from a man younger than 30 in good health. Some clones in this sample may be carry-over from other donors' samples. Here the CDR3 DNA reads TGTGCCAGCAGCTTAGTCGGCGGGGACTCCTACGAGCAGTACTTC. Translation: CASSLVGGDSYEQYF.